Following are 9 T cell receptor beta chains from one sample sequenced in a study of T cell repertoires in cytomegalovirus infection. The antigens of these receptors remain unknown. TCRdb reprocessed the reads via MiXCR and lists one record per CDR3 protein. The sample lists 830,000 or so distinct CDR3 sequences, less than 35% occurring once. This specimen consisted of cultured CD8+ T cells from PBMCs, obtained from culture after CMV antigen stimulation. The receptors derive from a human donor in good health (CMV status not recorded). Some clones in this sample may be carry-over from other donors' samples.

The sample holds a few counts of this clonotype. The rearrangement uses TRBV6-8 and TRBJ1-1; no definite D call. Germline CDR1 reads MNHGY; CDR2 reads SAAAGT. This CDR3 is 11 amino acids long. V was trimmed by 8 bases and J by 3 bases, leaving 7 bases between them. The CDR3 loop reads CASLRDTEAFF. The CDR3 region has the DNA TGTGCCAGCCTTCGGGACACTGAAGCTTTCTTT.

The chain recombines TRBV7-6 with TRBJ1-1; perhaps TRBD1 as D (5 bases). This CDR3 is built from 14 residues. Germline assignment: CDR1 SGHVS and CDR2 FNYEAQ. V dropped 8 bases and J dropped 2 bases, with 15 bases sitting between them. In nucleotides, the CDR3 is TGTGCCAGCGCGCCGGGAGGGGTTAACACTGAAGCTTTCTTT. Protein: CASAPGGVNTEAFF.

This rearrangement joins TRBV10-2 to TRBJ1-5; 10 bases line up with TRBD1. V lost 10 bases and J lost 2; bases outside the gene matches: 8. The germline V gene encodes CDR1 WSHSY and CDR2 SAAADI. This CDR3 is 15 amino acids long. The CDR3: CATRPGTGGNQPQHF. Written as DNA, the CDR3 is TGCGCCACCAGACCCGGGACAGGGGGCAATCAGCCCCAGCATTTT.

V is TRBV5-1 and J is TRBJ1-5; tentative D call: TRBD1 (6 bases). Germline assignment: CDR1 SGHRS and CDR2 YFSETQ. V was pared by 4 bases and J by 6 bases, with 17 bases between. CDR3 size: 15 residues. In nucleotides, the CDR3 is TGCGCCAGCAGCCCCTCAGGACAGTTACCTCAGCCCCAGCATTTT. Encoded protein: CASSPSGQLPQPQHF.

This clonotype was seen many times. The genes are TRBV7-9 and TRBJ2-1, with D tentatively TRBD1 (6 bases). The CDR3 contains 19 residues. V gave up 1 base and J gave up 2 bases, with 21 bases separating them. Looked up from germline, CDR1 is SEHNR and CDR2 is FQNEAQ (reference sequence). Here the CDR3 reads CASSLGWVRRTGTYNEQFF. The CDR3 nucleotides are TGTGCCAGCAGCTTAGGATGGGTACGTCGTACAGGGACCTACAATGAGCAGTTCTTC. Looking up the rest from reference TRBV7-9 and TRBJ2-1 gives the full variable domain: DTGVSQNPRHKITKRGQNVTFRCDPISEHNRLYWYRQTLGQGPEFLTYFQNEAQLEKSRLLSDRFSAERPKGSFSTLEIQRTEQGDSAMYLCASSLGWVRRTGTYNEQFFGPGTRLTVL.

This clonotype was counted a few times. V usage is TRBV15 and J usage is TRBJ2-7; TRBD2 is a possible D gene (5 bases). The CDR3 totals 13 residues. Per germline, CDR1 LNHNV and CDR2 YYDKDF (reference sequence). V lost 3 bases, J lost 7 bases, and 13 bases lay in between. The CDR3 DNA reads TGTGCCACCAGCAGGGCACTAGGGTGGGAGCAGTACTTC. Translated: CATSRALGWEQYF.

This clonotype has more than one count but fewer than ten. The chain recombines TRBV27 with TRBJ2-5; 8 positions match TRBD2. The CDR3 loop spans 15 amino acids. Germline CDR1 MNHEY, CDR2 SMNVEV (reference sequence). Unmatched junction bases numbered 7, after V lost 3 bases and J lost 4 bases. The CDR3 sequence is CASSLGLREGETQYF. The CDR3 DNA is TGTGCCAGCAGTTTGGGACTCCGGGAGGGAGAGACCCAGTACTTC.

CDR3 in amino acids: CSATYGPTNNSPLHF. CDR3 in DNA: TGCAGTGCGACCTACGGCCCCACAAATAATTCACCCCTCCACTTT. The chain uses TRBV20-1 and TRBJ1-6; D is ambiguous. V shed 6 bases and J shed 5 bases, with 17 bases lying between them. The CDR3 totals 15 residues. Germline V gene data show CDR1 as DFQATT and CDR2 as SNEGSKA (reference sequence).

This sequence joins TRBV7-9 and TRBJ1-2; no reliable D call. The CDR3 is 10 amino acids. Germline values: CDR1 SEHNR, CDR2 FQNEAQ (reference sequence). The V gene lost 10 bases and the J gene lost 13 bases, with 16 bases spanning the gap. The CDR3, as DNA: TGTGCCACTTTCGGCCCTATGGCCACCTTC. Its translation: CATFGPMATF.